A single sample gave rise to the 25 T cell receptor beta chains below, sequenced in a study of shared clonotypes between healthy human individuals (TCRdb year 2020). Library generation was performed with the immunoSEQ multiplex PCR assay. TCRdb provides this immuneACCESS table in a form limited to in-frame rearrangements. Some clones are lacking; in checked studies, under half of them reflect an unresolved V gene, and why the rest are absent is not known. The sample table lists about 1,900,000 clones, about 95% of them with a count of one. The ten largest account for 1% to 1.5% of the sample. CD8 naive samples were obtained by positive selection for CCR7 among CD45RO-negative cells, yielding a CD45RA+CCR7+ population from which TemRA cells were excluded. Sequenced sample: naive CD8+ T cells sorted from blood. Interpreted using the paper, the cell subset or site label stands for: CD45RA+CCR7+. Receptor source: a man aged 18 to 30 in good health.

This sequence joins TRBV7-9 and TRBJ2-1, with D possibly TRBD2 on 6 matching bases. This CDR3 has 15 residues. Germline lookup yields CDR1 SEHNR and CDR2 FQNEAQ (reference sequence). The V gene lost 5 bases and the J gene lost 5 bases, with 16 bases spanning the gap. This chain's CDR3 is CASSGPGDPNNEQFF. In DNA form, the CDR3 reads TGTGCCAGCAGCGGGCCGGGGGACCCGAACAATGAGCAGTTCTTC. The whole variable domain, filled in from reference TRBV7-9 and TRBJ2-1, reads DTGVSQNPRHKITKRGQNVTFRCDPISEHNRLYWYRQTLGQGPEFLTYFQNEAQLEKSRLLSDRFSAERPKGSFSTLEIQRTEQGDSAMYLCASSGPGDPNNEQFFGPGTRLTVL.

The chain joins TRBV5-1 to TRBJ1-1; D is unclear. Germline-derived CDR1 and CDR2 are SGHRS and YFSETQ. V was shortened by 4 bases and J by 4 bases, with 14 bases between the two germline ends. This CDR3 has 14 residues. CDR3 in amino acids: CASSPVGKGTEAFF. CDR3 coding DNA: TGCGCCAGCAGCCCGGTGGGGAAGGGCACTGAAGCTTTCTTT. Looking up the rest from reference TRBV5-1 and TRBJ1-1 gives the full variable domain: KAGVTQTPRYLIKTRGQQVTLSCSPISGHRSVSWYQQTPGQGLQFLFEYFSETQRNKGNFPGRFSGRQFSNSRSEMNVSTLELGDSALYLCASSPVGKGTEAFFGQGTRLTVV.

The rearrangement links TRBV6-1 to TRBJ1-2; D may be TRBD1 (6 bases). With 7 bases removed from V and 8 bases from J, the gap between germline ends came to 23 bases. The CDR3 length is 15 residues. Germline V gene data show CDR1 as MNHNS and CDR2 as SASEGT. CDR3: CASNTPSEGVDGYTF. CDR3 sequence (DNA): TGTGCCAGCAACACCCCTAGCGAGGGGGTTGACGGCTACACCTTC.

The chain combines TRBV6-5 with TRBJ1-2; possibly TRBD1 for D (6 bases). The CDR3 is made up of 15 amino acids. Germline values: CDR1 MNHEY, CDR2 SVGAGI. The V end was cut by 2 bases, the J end by 4 bases, with 14 bases between. The chain's CDR3 is CASSYAYRESYGYTF. CDR3 nucleotide sequence: TGTGCCAGCAGTTACGCTTACAGGGAATCCTATGGCTACACCTTC.

CDR3 protein: CASSHQRASNTGELFF. Written as DNA, the CDR3 is TGTGCCAGCAGCCATCAGAGAGCGTCGAACACCGGGGAGCTGTTTTTT. The chain couples TRBV5-6 to TRBJ2-2; D unresolved. V was pared by 4 bases and J by 0 bases, with 13 bases between. From germline, CDR1 is SGHDT and CDR2 YYEEEE. The CDR3 contains 16 residues.

This clone came up once. The V call is TRBV7-9, the J call TRBJ2-7, with 7 bases fitting TRBD2. CDR1 is SEHNR, CDR2 FQNEAQ, per germline (reference sequence). This CDR3 has 15 residues. V was pared by 0 bases and J by 5 bases, with 7 bases of the junction left unmatched. The CDR3 DNA reads TGTGCCAGCAGCTTAGCGACCGGGGGGTTACACGAGCAGTACTTC. Protein product: CASSLATGGLHEQYF.

The V and J genes are TRBV29-1 and TRBJ1-4, with D tentatively TRBD1 (6 bases). Trimming left V 4 bases short and J 7 bases short, with 16 bases between. CDR3 length: 14 residues. Germline CDR1 reads SQVTM; CDR2 reads ANQGSEA. CDR3: CSVVERGSGEKLFF. DNA of the CDR3: TGCAGCGTTGTTGAAAGGGGGTCGGGTGAAAAACTGTTTTTT.

CDR3: CASSPGGPQETQYF. The CDR3 region has the DNA TGCGCCAGCAGCCCCGGAGGTCCCCAAGAGACCCAGTACTTC. This sequence joins TRBV4-1 and TRBJ2-5, with D perhaps matching TRBD2 (5 bases). Trimming left V 4 bases short and J 1 base short, with 10 bases between. This CDR3 comprises 14 residues. Germline V CDR1 and CDR2: MGHRA, YSYEKL.

V is TRBV4-3 and J is TRBJ2-5; 8 bases fit TRBD2. The CDR3 sequence is 17 residues long. Germline CDR1 is LGHNA and CDR2 is YSLEER. J gave up 5 bases and V 4 bases, and 15 bases lay outside the gene matches. CDR3 residues: CASSLYLAGGPMETQYF. The CDR3 region has the DNA TGCGCCAGCAGCCTATACCTGGCGGGAGGACCGATGGAGACCCAGTACTTC.

Points on this clone: This sample also contains other DNA sequences that code for the same CDR3. V is TRBV6-1 and J is TRBJ2-7; D is uncertain. With 7 bases removed from V and 2 bases from J, the gap between germline ends came to 9 bases. The CDR3 is 12 amino acids. Germline CDR1 reads MNHNS; CDR2 reads SASEGT. CDR3 DNA: TGTGCCAGCACCCCCGGAGCCTACGAGCAGTACTTC. This gives the protein CASTPGAYEQYF.

The chain links TRBV10-1 to TRBJ1-6; D uncertain. The V and J ends lost 8 bases and 10 bases respectively, with 15 bases between them. The CDR3 loop spans 13 amino acids. Germline V CDR1 and CDR2: WNHNN, SYGVQD (reference sequence). The DNA of the CDR3 is TGCGCCAGCCTGACCCAGGAAAGGTCACCCCTCCACTTT. Protein: CASLTQERSPLHF.

V and J are TRBV7-2 and TRBJ2-7; no clear D gene. The CDR3 has 15 amino acids. V shed 4 bases and J shed 0 bases, with 13 bases lying between them. Germline CDR1 SGHTA, CDR2 FQGNSA. For the CDR3, the DNA is TGTGCCAGCAGCTCACTGGGGTTTACCTCCTACGAGCAGTACTTC. It translates to CASSSLGFTSYEQYF.

The gene calls are TRBV7-8 and TRBJ2-7, with 8 bases matching TRBD2. Per germline, CDR1 SGHVS and CDR2 FQNEAQ. Trimming at V came to 1 base and at J to 6 bases, leaving 5 bases not matched to a gene. The CDR3 consists of 14 residues. In nucleotides, the CDR3 is TGTGCCAGCAGCTTAGATTCCGGGAGGGGCGAGCAGTACTTC. Encoded protein: CASSLDSGRGEQYF.

V usage is TRBV27 and J usage is TRBJ1-1, with 7 nucleotides matching TRBD1. This CDR3 has 15 amino acids. Losses at the gene ends were 5 bases for V and 7 bases for J; bases not matched to a gene: 13. The germline gives CDR1 MNHEY, CDR2 SMNVEV (reference sequence). The CDR3 DNA reads as TGTGCCAGCAGTCTGGGGGGGGGACAGAAAGGTGAAGCTTTCTTT. Translated, it gives CASSLGGGQKGEAFF.

The gene calls are TRBV28 and TRBJ2-7, with TRBD1 matching over 8 bases. CDR3 length equals 18 residues. J gave up 0 bases and V 2 bases, and 12 bases lay outside the gene matches. Germline V gene sequence: CDR1 MDHEN, CDR2 SYDVKM. The CDR3 DNA is TGTGCCAGCAGTTTAAGACCGGGGACAGGTTTACTCTCCTACGAGCAGTACTTC. Protein sequence: CASSLRPGTGLLSYEQYF.

This chain connects TRBV28 to TRBJ2-4, with TRBD2 matching over 7 bases. V lost 5 bases, J lost 0 bases, and 10 bases stayed unmatched. Germline V lookup: CDR1 MDHEN, CDR2 SYDVKM. This CDR3 has 17 residues. The CDR3 spells CASSSGVWSLAKNIQYF. CDR3 sequence (DNA): TGTGCCAGCAGTAGCGGGGTTTGGAGCTTAGCCAAAAACATTCAGTACTTC.

This sequence joins TRBV13 and TRBJ1-5; TRBD1 agrees at 7 bases. V was clipped by 5 bases and J by 0 bases; unmatched bases: 1. The CDR3 has 14 amino acids. Germline CDR1 and CDR2: PRHDT and FYEKMQ (reference sequence). Here the CDR3 reads CASSQGDSNQPQHF. In nucleotides, the CDR3 is TGTGCCAGCAGCCAGGGGGATAGCAATCAGCCCCAGCATTTT.

Regarding this clone: Other nucleotide sequences in the sample specify the same CDR3. V is TRBV7-9 and J is TRBJ2-7; D unclear. Germline V CDR1 and CDR2: SEHNR, FQNEAQ (reference sequence). This CDR3 is built from 12 residues. The V gene lost 3 bases and the J gene lost 0 bases, with 3 bases spanning the gap. The CDR3 here is CASSFTSYEQYF. The CDR3 DNA reads TGTGCCAGCAGCTTTACCTCCTACGAGCAGTACTTC. The full variable domain, with the rest looked up from reference TRBV7-9 and TRBJ2-7, is DTGVSQNPRHKITKRGQNVTFRCDPISEHNRLYWYRQTLGQGPEFLTYFQNEAQLEKSRLLSDRFSAERPKGSFSTLEIQRTEQGDSAMYLCASSFTSYEQYFGPGTRLTVT.

This rearrangement joins TRBV28 to TRBJ2-7; D ambiguous. Germline lookup yields CDR1 MDHEN and CDR2 SYDVKM. The V end was cut by 2 bases, the J end by 3 bases, with 8 bases between. The CDR3 totals 13 residues. The CDR3 is CASSLGEDYEQYF. CDR3 DNA sequence: TGTGCCAGCAGTTTAGGCGAGGACTACGAGCAGTACTTC.

A word on this clone: Additional DNA sequences in this sample encode the identical CDR3. This chain joins TRBV6-5 and TRBJ1-2; 8 bases agree with TRBD1. With 5 bases clipped from V and 5 bases from J, the junction kept 4 bases outside the gene matches. The CDR3 length is 13 residues. From germline, CDR1 is MNHEY and CDR2 SVGAGI. DNA of the CDR3: TGTGCCAGCAGTCCGACAGGGGATTATGGCTACACCTTC. This gives the protein CASSPTGDYGYTF.

V usage is TRBV27 and J usage is TRBJ2-7; D possibly corresponds to TRBD2 (5 bases). CDR1 MNHEY and CDR2 SMNVEV come from the germline V gene (reference sequence). V shed 5 bases and J shed 2 bases, with 19 bases lying between them. CDR3 length: 16 amino acids. For the CDR3, the DNA is TGTGCCAGCAGTCCCCTCGGCGTTGAGGGAACCTACGAGCAGTACTTC. As protein: CASSPLGVEGTYEQYF.

V and J are TRBV28 and TRBJ2-7; possibly TRBD1 for D (5 bases). Germline CDR1 MDHEN, CDR2 SYDVKM. This CDR3 is built from 14 residues. V lost 5 bases, J lost 7 bases, and 18 bases lay in between. The CDR3 loop reads CASSPHDSPREQYF. The CDR3, as DNA: TGTGCCAGCAGTCCCCACGACAGTCCTAGGGAGCAGTACTTC. The full variable domain, in which reference TRBV28 and TRBJ2-7 provide the parts outside the CDR3, is DVKVTQSSRYLVKRTGEKVFLECVQDMDHENMFWYRQDPGLGLRLIYFSYDVKMKEKGDIPEGYSVSREKKERFSLILESASTNQTSMYLCASSPHDSPREQYFGPGTRLTVT.

The rearrangement links TRBV27 to TRBJ2-7; the D gene is possibly TRBD2 (7 bases). The V end was cut by 3 bases, the J end by 0 bases, with 15 bases between. This CDR3 comprises 16 residues. Germline loops: CDR1 MNHEY, CDR2 SMNVEV (reference sequence). The CDR3 region has the DNA TGTGCCAGCAGTTTTTCGGGGGGCCAGACCTCCTACGAGCAGTACTTC. Amino acids: CASSFSGGQTSYEQYF.

The chain links TRBV2 to TRBJ1-5, with D maybe TRBD1 (5 bases). CDR3 length: 14 residues. Germline values: CDR1 SNHLY, CDR2 FYNNEI. The ends were cut back, 3 bases at V and 3 bases at J, with 9 bases in the middle. This CDR3 reads CASSEPGPNQPQHF. CDR3 nucleotide sequence: TGTGCCAGCAGTGAGCCAGGGCCCAATCAGCCCCAGCATTTT.

This chain joins TRBV5-1 and TRBJ2-7; D may be TRBD1 or TRBD2 (5 bases each). There are 14 residues in the CDR3. V was shortened by 2 bases and J by 4 bases, with 13 bases between the two germline ends. CDR1 and CDR2 (germline): SGHRS, YFSETQ. The CDR3 coding sequence is TGCGCCAGCAGCTTAGCAGGGACCCATTACGAGCAGTACTTC. Protein product: CASSLAGTHYEQYF.